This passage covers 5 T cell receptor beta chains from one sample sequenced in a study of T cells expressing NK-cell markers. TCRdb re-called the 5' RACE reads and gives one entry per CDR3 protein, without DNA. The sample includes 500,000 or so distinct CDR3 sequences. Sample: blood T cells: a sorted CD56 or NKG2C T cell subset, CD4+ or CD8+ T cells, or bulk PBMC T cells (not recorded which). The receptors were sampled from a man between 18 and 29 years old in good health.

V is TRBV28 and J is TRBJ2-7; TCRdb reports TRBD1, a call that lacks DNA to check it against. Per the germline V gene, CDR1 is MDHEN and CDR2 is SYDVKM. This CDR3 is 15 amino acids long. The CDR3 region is CASINQGGPAYEQYF.

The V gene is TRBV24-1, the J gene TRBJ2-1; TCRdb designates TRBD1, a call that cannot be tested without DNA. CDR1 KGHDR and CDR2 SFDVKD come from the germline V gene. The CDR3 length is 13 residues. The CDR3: CATSDLLGASEFF.

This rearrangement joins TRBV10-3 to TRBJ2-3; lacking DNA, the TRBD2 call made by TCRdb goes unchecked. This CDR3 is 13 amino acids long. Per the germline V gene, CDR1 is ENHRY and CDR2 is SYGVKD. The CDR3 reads CAIGGGGTDTQYF.

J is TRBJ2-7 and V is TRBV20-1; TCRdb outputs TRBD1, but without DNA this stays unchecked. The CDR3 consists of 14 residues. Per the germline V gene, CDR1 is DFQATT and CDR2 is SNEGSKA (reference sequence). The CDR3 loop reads CSAPPTVSSYEQYF.

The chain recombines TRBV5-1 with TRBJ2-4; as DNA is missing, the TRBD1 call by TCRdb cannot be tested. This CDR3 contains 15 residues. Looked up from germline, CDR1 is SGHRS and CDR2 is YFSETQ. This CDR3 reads CASSSSPGTGDIQYF.